This T cell receptor beta chain was captured by sequencing in a study of cytomegalovirus exposure and HLA in healthy donors. When sampled, the donors appeared nominally healthy, though they likely had unrecorded immune exposures. This PCR relied on a set of 60 Vbeta primers and 13 Jbeta primers. This table comes from immunoSEQ multiplex PCR, and its TCRdb copy is limited to in-frame clones, with some not included. The data contain about 120,000 clones, about 79% of them singletons. The specimen was PBMCs. The TCR sequence derives from a human donor in good health.

CDR3 protein: CASSHSGRTHEQYF. CDR3 DNA sequence: TGTGCCAGCAGCCATAGCGGGAGGACCCACGAGCAGTACTTC. V is TRBV7-6 and J is TRBJ2-7; 10 bases line up with TRBD2. CDR1 and CDR2 (germline): SGHVS, FNYEAQ. The CDR3 runs to 14 residues. J was trimmed by 5 bases and V by 5 bases; bases with no gene match: 6.